These 27 T cell receptor beta chains share one sample of origin, sequenced in a study of blood T cells in healthy people across ages. Sample-barcoded 5' priming and a J-beta primer mix drove a second PCR of roughly 7 to 11 cycles. TCRdb itself ran the 5' RACE reads through MiXCR, one entry per CDR3 protein. The profile shows around 780,000 distinct CDR3 sequences, roughly 56% of them singletons. Sequenced material: blood. The receptors were gathered from a man aged 40-50 years in good health.

This clonotype has a handful of counts. The J gene is TRBJ2-2, the V gene TRBV7-9; TRBD1 might be the D (5 bases). The germline CDR1 and CDR2 sequences are SEHNR and FQNEAQ (reference sequence). The CDR3 totals 17 residues. With 8 bases removed from V and 1 base from J, the gap between germline ends came to 20 bases. The CDR3 spells CASRRGAGILNTGELFF. The CDR3 DNA sequence: TGTGCCAGCCGAAGGGGCGCAGGAATTTTGAACACCGGGGAGCTGTTTTTT.

The table lists this clonotype with many counts. J is TRBJ2-1 and V is TRBV29-1, with D perhaps TRBD1 or TRBD2 (5 bases each). Germline-derived CDR1 and CDR2 are SQVTM and ANQGSEA. CDR3 size: 12 residues. V lost 4 bases and J lost 5, with 9 bases in between. The CDR3: CSVGDRNNEQFF. The CDR3, as DNA: TGCAGCGTTGGGGACCGGAACAATGAGCAGTTCTTC.

Notes on this clonotype: A much larger clone differs from this one at a single base, so this may be a read error. The chain is built from TRBV5-1 and TRBJ1-2; D may be TRBD1 (5 bases). CDR1 SGHRS and CDR2 YFSETQ come from the germline V gene. Trimming took off 3 bases at V and 8 bases at J, with 14 bases between the two ends. The CDR3 spans 13 residues. The DNA of the CDR3 is TGCGCCAGCAGCTGGGGGACGGCCTACGGCTACACCTTC. This gives the protein CASSWGTAYGYTF.

This chain joins TRBV27 and TRBJ2-5; D unresolved. V shed 2 bases and J shed 0 bases, with 10 bases lying between them. This CDR3 has 15 amino acids. CDR1 MNHEY and CDR2 SMNVEV come from the germline V gene (reference sequence). The CDR3 nucleotides are TGTGCCAGCAGTTTAGTTGGGTATTACCAAGAGACCCAGTACTTC. It specifies CASSLVGYYQETQYF.

CDR3 loop: CSVGLGRGASNYGYTF. DNA for the CDR3: TGCAGCGTTGGTCTGGGGAGGGGGGCCTCGAACTATGGCTACACCTTC. The chain combines TRBV29-1 with TRBJ1-2; the D gene is possibly TRBD1 (6 bases). The CDR3 contains 16 residues. Germline lookup yields CDR1 SQVTM and CDR2 ANQGSEA. The V end was cut by 4 bases, the J end by 2 bases, with 20 bases between.

The V gene is TRBV27, the J gene TRBJ1-6, with D uncertain. The CDR3 runs 15 residues. Trimming took off 2 bases at V and 19 bases at J, with 24 bases between the two ends. CDR1 is MNHEY, CDR2 SMNVEV, per germline (reference sequence). This CDR3 is CASSLGPANNSPPHF. Written as DNA, the CDR3 is TGTGCCAGCAGTTTAGGGCCGGCGAATAATTCACCCCCTCACTTT.

The V and J genes are TRBV5-4 and TRBJ2-5; 7 bases align to TRBD1. Germline CDR1 is SGHNT and CDR2 is YYREEE (reference sequence). The CDR3 is 15 amino acids. Trimming took 4 bases from V and 3 from J; bases not matched to a gene: 9. The CDR3 region has the DNA TGTGCCAGCAGCCTGGGGTGGGGGACAGAAGAGACCCAGTACTTC. Amino acids: CASSLGWGTEETQYF.

The gene calls are TRBV6-2 or TRBV6-3 and TRBJ2-1; D assignment may be TRBD1 or TRBD2 (6 bases each). Germline CDR1 reads MNHEY; CDR2 reads SVGEGT. V was shortened by 0 bases and J by 5 bases, with 14 bases between the two germline ends. The CDR3 is made up of 16 amino acids. CDR3 sequence reads: CASSYSRDNLNNEQFF. The CDR3 DNA is TGTGCCAGCAGTTACTCGCGGGACAATCTTAACAATGAGCAGTTCTTC.

The chain combines TRBV18 with TRBJ2-4; TRBD1 is a possible D gene (5 bases). V shed 2 bases and J shed 0 bases, with 17 bases lying between them. The germline V gene has CDR1 KGHSH and CDR2 LQKENI. There are 18 residues in the CDR3. The CDR3 DNA sequence: TGTGCCAGCTCACCAAGAGAGACAGTCAACCTAGCCAAAAACATTCAGTACTTC. Its protein product is CASSPRETVNLAKNIQYF.

Concerning this clonotype: Mismatch with germline at one junction end may stem from a read error. J is TRBJ2-5 and V is TRBV20-1; D is undetermined. Germline V gene sequence: CDR1 DFQATT, CDR2 SNEGSKA (reference sequence). This CDR3 has 15 residues. The CDR3 nucleotides are TGCAGTGCTAGTTCCGACGGTGCCACCCAAGAGACCCAGAACTTC. It translates to CSASSDGATQETQNF.

This rearrangement joins TRBV30 to TRBJ2-7; no reliable D call. Trimming left V 0 bases short and J 6 bases short, with 12 bases between. CDR1 and CDR2 (germline): GTSNPN, SVGIG (reference sequence). This CDR3 has 13 residues. The CDR3 DNA reads as TGTGCCTGGAGTGTACGCGGAACGGGCGAGCAGTACTTC. It codes for CAWSVRGTGEQYF.

The chain recombines TRBV7-2 with TRBJ1-2, with D perhaps matching TRBD1 (6 bases). CDR3 length: 15 amino acids. Trimming took 4 bases from V and 4 from J, leaving 16 bases between them. Germline CDR1 reads SGHTA; CDR2 reads FQGNSA. The CDR3 DNA sequence: TGTGCCAGCAGCTCCCGACCAGGGGATCCCTATGGCTACACCTTC. Its translation is CASSSRPGDPYGYTF.

The chain couples TRBV6-5 to TRBJ1-1; a weak D match, TRBD1 (6 bases). The CDR3 sequence is 13 residues long. Trimming stripped 7 bases from V and 8 bases from J, with 17 bases between. The V gene's germline CDR1 is MNHEY and CDR2 SVGAGI. Here the CDR3 DNA reads TGTGCCAGCACCCAAACGGGGGGGCGAGAAGCTTTCTTT. Its translation: CASTQTGGREAFF.

To note about this clonotype: Germline and junction disagree at one end, which may indicate a read error. The genes are TRBV15 and TRBJ2-3, with 7 bases identical to TRBD2. CDR1 is LNHNV and CDR2 is YYDKDF in the germline V gene (reference sequence). This CDR3 is built from 16 residues. The chain's CDR3 is CATSGRLAALTDTQYF. The CDR3 nucleotides are TGCGCCACCAGCGGCCGACTAGCAGCACTCACAGATACGCAGTATTTT.

The chain joins TRBV20-1 to TRBJ2-4; D might be TRBD1 (5 bases). The J call may be in error: the DNA end matches TRBJ2-7 better. CDR1 and CDR2 (germline): DFQATT, SNEGSKA (reference sequence). This CDR3 spans 15 amino acids. CDR3 loop: CSARAREDILAEQYF. Written as DNA, the CDR3 is TGCAGTGCTAGAGCTCGAGAGGACATCTTAGCCGAGCAGTACTTC.

The gene calls are TRBV5-1 and TRBJ2-5; 7 bases agree with TRBD1. CDR1 is SGHRS, CDR2 YFSETQ, per germline. The trim removed 0 bases at V and 4 bases at J, leaving 3 bases unmatched. The CDR3 consists of 14 residues. Here the CDR3 DNA reads TGCGCCAGCAGCTTGGCCGGGGACAGAGAGACCCAGTACTTC. Translated: CASSLAGDRETQYF.

This chain uses TRBV7-2 with TRBJ2-3; 7 bases fit TRBD1. V lost 5 bases to trimming and J lost 4 bases; unmatched junction nucleotides: 12. The CDR3 totals 16 residues. CDR1 is SGHTA and CDR2 is FQGNSA in the germline V gene. The CDR3 DNA follows: TGTGCCAGCAGCCCGGAAGCGACAGGGTTTGCAGATACGCAGTATTTT. It encodes CASSPEATGFADTQYF.

The genes are TRBV5-7 and TRBJ2-7; D could derive from TRBD1 or TRBD2 (5 bases each). TRBV5-7 belongs to the ORF category, with a function that is uncertain. There are 13 residues in the CDR3. Trimming took off 6 bases at V and 3 bases at J, with 13 bases between the two ends. DNA of the CDR3: TGTGCCAGCACCTCCCTTGGGGGCTACGAGCAGTACTTC. As protein: CASTSLGGYEQYF.

The chain is built from TRBV12-3 or TRBV12-4 and TRBJ1-6, with TRBD1 identical over 7 bases. CDR3 length equals 13 residues. V lost 4 bases and J lost 11; bases outside the gene matches: 5. As DNA, the CDR3 is TGTGCCAGCAGTTACAGGGGAGGGGCACCCCTCCACTTT. Translating gives CASSYRGGAPLHF.

The chain links TRBV29-1 to TRBJ1-1; perhaps TRBD1 as D (5 bases). Germline CDR1 SQVTM, CDR2 ANQGSEA. Trimming removed 6 bases from V and 0 bases from J, with 11 bases in between. This CDR3 is 13 amino acids long. CDR3 nucleotides: TGCAGCGTGGCGGGGGTTTTGAACACTGAAGCTTTCTTT. Encoded protein: CSVAGVLNTEAFF.

This rearrangement joins TRBV6-2 or TRBV6-3 to TRBJ1-4; D gene unclear. The CDR3 consists of 11 residues. V lost 6 bases and J 10 bases, leaving 9 bases between the germline ends. Germline V gene sequence: CDR1 MNHEY, CDR2 SVGEGT. CDR3 nucleotide sequence: TGTGCCAGCAGAGAGGACGGAAAACTGTTTTTT. It specifies CASREDGKLFF.

The chain is built from TRBV12-3 or TRBV12-4 and TRBJ2-5; tentatively, D is TRBD1 (6 bases). V lost 6 bases and J lost 5, with 13 bases in between. The CDR3 runs 13 residues. In DNA form, the CDR3 reads TGTGCCAGCAGCACAGGGAGTGGTGAGACCCAGTACTTC. This gives the protein CASSTGSGETQYF.

The CDR3 coding sequence is TGCAGTGCTAGAGCCCTAGGGACTAGCGGGGGCCAAGAGACCCAGTACTTC. This gives the protein CSARALGTSGGQETQYF. V is TRBV20-1 and J is TRBJ2-4; 14 bases align to TRBD2. The J call may be mistaken, given a closer DNA end match to TRBJ2-5. CDR3 size: 17 residues. CDR1 DFQATT and CDR2 SNEGSKA come from the germline V gene (reference sequence).

The chain links TRBV20-1 to TRBJ2-5; 11 nucleotides agree with TRBD2. Gene TRBJ2-7 matches the end of the DNA better, so the J call may be wrong. The CDR3 sequence is 15 residues long. Germline CDR1 is DFQATT and CDR2 is SNEGSKA (reference sequence). The CDR3 bases are TGCAGTGCTCAGGAAACTAGCGGGAGAGGTGACGAGCAGTACTTC. Residues: CSAQETSGRGDEQYF.

This chain links TRBV20-1 with TRBJ2-7; perhaps D is TRBD1 or TRBD2 (5 bases each). Trimming removed 6 bases from V and 5 bases from J, with 20 bases in between. The germline V gene encodes CDR1 DFQATT and CDR2 SNEGSKA (reference sequence). The CDR3 runs 14 residues. CDR3 protein: CSAPSGLGQDEQYF. The CDR3 nucleotides are TGCAGTGCCCCCTCGGGGCTAGGGCAGGACGAGCAGTACTTC.

The chain employs TRBV14 and TRBJ2-1; TRBD1 matches 7 bases. The CDR3 is 15 amino acids. Losses at the gene ends were 4 bases for V and 4 bases for J; bases not matched to a gene: 7. Germline-derived CDR1 and CDR2 are SGHDN and FVKESK. The CDR3 coding sequence is TGTGCCAGCAGCCCCAGGGGGTCTACTTACAATGAGCAGTTCTTC. Its translation is CASSPRGSTYNEQFF.

This clonotype was detected a few times. This chain connects TRBV7-9 to TRBJ2-3, with D unresolved. The CDR3 has 12 residues. The germline V and J ends were trimmed by 5 bases and 6 bases, with 9 bases remaining between them. Germline CDR1 is SEHNR and CDR2 is FQNEAQ (reference sequence). The CDR3 DNA is TGTGCCAGCAGCCCAGCCCTGGATACGCAGTATTTT. Amino acids: CASSPALDTQYF.